Shown below are 9 T cell receptor beta chains from a single sample sequenced in a study of CXCR3-negative and CXCR3-positive naive CD8 T cells. Study-level results: Naive CXCR3-positive cells had TRB CDR3s more hydrophobic than those of CXCR3-negative naive cells.

The antigens these receptors bind are not known. UMI-labeled 5' RACE TRB cDNA libraries were prepared from the cells. TCRdb reprocessed the 5' RACE reads and reports one entry per CDR3 protein, with no DNA. This sample contains some 150,000 distinct CDR3 sequences. The sample consisted of naive CXCR3+ CD8+ T cells from blood. The subset denotes: CD45RO-CCR7+CD27+CD95- naive CD8+ T cells expressing CXCR3 (TNR3+). The origin of the receptors is a human donor in good health. Some clones in this sample may be carry-over from other donors' samples.

The chain couples TRBV6-2 or TRBV6-3 to TRBJ1-1; TCRdb's D call of TRBD1 is untestable without DNA. The V gene's germline CDR1 is MNHEY and CDR2 SVGEGT. The CDR3 has 15 residues. The chain's CDR3 is CASSYPGTIVTEAFF.

This chain joins TRBV6-5 and TRBJ2-7; TCRdb designates TRBD1, a call that cannot be tested without DNA. Per germline, CDR1 MNHEY and CDR2 SVGAGI. The CDR3 length is 12 residues. Here the CDR3 reads CASRDSSYEQYF.

The rearrangement links TRBV2 to TRBJ2-3. The length of the CDR3 is 17 residues. Germline V gene sequence: CDR1 SNHLY, CDR2 FYNNEI. Here the CDR3 reads CASSEAPVDISTDTQYF.

The genes are TRBV19 and TRBJ1-5; TCRdb outputs TRBD1, but without DNA this stays unchecked. CDR3 length equals 14 residues. Looked up from germline, CDR1 is LNHDA and CDR2 is SQIVND (reference sequence). CDR3 loop: CASSIWGKDQPQHF.

The V call is TRBV20-1, the J call TRBJ2-7; the D call from TCRdb, TRBD2, cannot be confirmed without DNA. The CDR3 contains 16 residues. Germline V CDR1 and CDR2: DFQATT, SNEGSKA (reference sequence). CDR3 protein: CSARDGEGPVPYEQYF.

The J gene is TRBJ2-3, the V gene TRBV14; TCRdb outputs TRBD1, but without DNA this stays unchecked. Germline values: CDR1 SGHDN, CDR2 FVKESK. There are 14 residues in the CDR3. The CDR3 is CASSHLFPTDTQYF. The whole variable domain, remainder taken from reference TRBV14 and TRBJ2-3, is EAGVTQFPSHSVIEKGQTVTLRCDPISGHDNLYWYRRVMGKEIKFLLHFVKESKQDESGMPNNRFLAERTGGTYSTLKVQPAELEDSGVYFCASSHLFPTDTQYFGPGTRLTVL.

The V gene is TRBV21-1, the J gene TRBJ2-1; lacking DNA, the TRBD1 call made by TCRdb goes unchecked. TRBV21-1 is listed as a pseudogene. The CDR3 runs 16 residues. This CDR3 is CASSKSGAPIGDEQFF.

The J gene is TRBJ1-1, the V gene TRBV6-1; with no DNA, the TCRdb D assignment of TRBD1 cannot be verified. The germline V gene has CDR1 MNHNS and CDR2 SASEGT. The length of the CDR3 is 18 residues. The CDR3 spells CASSELSRGFPMNTEAFF.

This chain uses TRBV3-1 with TRBJ2-1; without DNA, the TCRdb call of TRBD2 cannot be checked. Germline loops: CDR1 LGHDT, CDR2 YNNKEL (reference sequence). The length of the CDR3 is 16 residues. The CDR3: CASSQGLADSWDEQFF.